This TCR beta chain originates from a study of shared clonotypes between healthy human individuals (dated by TCRdb to 2020 to 2021). Context from the whole study: A few men and a couple of women, aged 18 to 49 years, made up the cohort. Per donor, three plates each were used for CD4 naive and CD4 memory, two for CD8 naive, and one for CD8 memory. Blood TCR repertoires of a handful of healthy adults were deeply sequenced to estimate repertoire size and the extent of clonotype sharing between individuals. To increase sequencing depth and limit assay-specific biases, TCR repertoire library preparation and sequencing were carried out by different laboratories using diverse techniques. Leukapheresis yielded between about 0.85 and 10 billion PBMCs per donor. What the study reported, not specific to this receptor: Based on pairwise subsampling, the degree of clonotype sharing among donors was expected to be affected by sequencing depth. Rarefaction of sorted-subset datasets indicated incomplete sequencing despite the large sequencing depth. Roughly 5.2% of naive CD4, 3% to 4% of naive CD8, around 2.3% of memory CD4, and about 0.4% of memory CD8 clonotypes were shared across four donors. Higher generation probabilities were observed for clonotypes shared by all four sorted-subset donors than for non-shared clonotypes. Naive subsets generally had larger estimated clonotype richness than memory subsets. The genetic and exposure-history diversity represented was limited by the small number of donors. Sampling was restricted to blood, and TCR repertoires in tissue are likely to differ from TCR repertoires in blood.

Using the deep immunoSEQ assay, multiplex PCR amplified TCR CDR3 regions from genomic DNA. For each cell subset, the extracted genomic DNA was distributed evenly across all wells of several immunoSEQ 96-well plates, and each plate served as one replicate. For sorted subsets, each replicate PCR was loaded with 200 ng genomic DNA, equivalent to approximately 27,000 T cell genomes. The purified libraries were quantified using a Qubit 3.0 fluorometer, sized with a Bioanalyzer 2100, and then quantified again using the KAPA Library Quantification kit. Every immunoSEQ 96-well plate was sequenced on a separate single-read 150-cycle Illumina NextSeq 550 flow cell. The study's own analysis went as follows. Because only junctional sequences without quality scores were contained in the immunoSEQ output, filtering matching that applied to full-length reads could not be performed. Sequences were annotated with PyIR, a Python wrapper for IgBLAST v1.9, using IMGT germline references to assign V/J genes and CDR3. Any read was removed if the V/J assignment was weak (E-value above 1e-6), the CDR3 was missing, or the read contained stop codons, out-of-frame junctions, or ambiguous translated residues. A V3J clonotype was defined by an identical inferred V gene, J gene, and CDR3 amino acid sequence. To compute the percentage overlap between repertoires, the number of shared unique clonotypes was divided by the size of the smaller repertoire. Three approaches were used to assess repertoire richness: RTK rarefaction, the Chao1 estimator, and Recon v2.1 estimates of unobserved clonotypes. For all TCRbeta clonotypes obtained by the gDNA method from a few donors, generation probabilities were computed with OLGA. This is the immuneACCESS table as TCRdb keeps it, with only in-frame sequences that have V and J called. A part of the clones is gone; compared with another copy, unresolved V genes explain less than half, and the rest is unexplained. V and J calls and clone size are given by that table; D and trimming were obtained from the DNA. Within this sample are about 1.5 million clones, with 95% to 99% of them counted one time only. Around 0.45% of the sample rests with the top ten.

V and J lose 0 bases and 0 bases, and a span of 8 bases separates them. The CDR3 numbers 16 residues from cysteine through phenylalanine. Just CDR3 DNA is preserved here, 48 bases in frame from base 1. The germline V gene yields SGHAT for CDR1 and FQNNGV for CDR2. Healthy HIV-negative adults with no recently reported acute infections or vaccinations were included as donors. All donors were Caucasian adults living in Nashville, Tennessee, USA. CD4+ T cells were enriched by magnetic negative selection; naive cells were then positively selected on CD45RA, and the negative fraction formed the memory subset. Blood was collected by leukapheresis, and PBMCs were isolated by Ficoll-Histopaque density gradient centrifugation and then cryopreserved in liquid nitrogen vapor phase. Purity and quantity of every magnetically sorted T cell population were checked by analytical flow cytometry. Genomic DNA was isolated from each sorted fraction and quantified by UV absorbance on a Nanodrop 2000c.

Of note for this clone: Its antigen is still unknown. No base quality information exists; no much larger clone differs at one position.

The chain is encoded by TRBV11-2 joined to TRBJ2-2; the D gene remains uncertain. Source material: naive CD4+ T cells sorted from blood. The sample's cell subset or site label, in plain terms: CD45RA+ positively selected. This sequence originates from a man younger than 40 in good health. The CDR3 corresponds to CASSLEGSANTGELFF. DNA sequence: TGTGCCAGCAGCTTAGAAGGCAGCGCGAACACCGGGGAGCTGTTTTTT.